The 12 T cell receptor beta chains below all came from one sample that was sequenced in a study of blood T cell repertoires in COVID-19. Assay: immunoSEQ multiplex PCR; the TCRdb copy retains only in-frame clones and omits some. Of 250,000 to 400,000 clones listed, around 88% are singletons. Material for sequencing was peripheral blood. All receptors come from a woman aged 30 to 39 with COVID-19, enrolled during active disease.

On this clone itself: This sample also contains other DNA sequences that code for the same CDR3. The gene calls are TRBV5-1 and TRBJ1-2; 9 nucleotides align to TRBD1. The ends lost 5 bases at V and 7 bases at J; junction bases unmatched: 3. Germline V gene lookup returns CDR1 SGHRS and CDR2 YFSETQ. CDR3 length: 12 residues. CDR3 in DNA: TGCGCCAGCAGGGGACAGGGCGGTGGCTACACCTTC. Its translation: CASRGQGGGYTF. Combining the CDR3 with reference TRBV5-1 and TRBJ1-2 gives the whole variable domain KAGVTQTPRYLIKTRGQQVTLSCSPISGHRSVSWYQQTPGQGLQFLFEYFSETQRNKGNFPGRFSGRQFSNSRSEMNVSTLELGDSALYLCASRGQGGGYTFGSGTRLTVV.

The chain recombines TRBV7-9 with TRBJ2-2; the D is unclear. Per the germline V gene, CDR1 is SEHNR and CDR2 is FQNEAQ (reference sequence). This CDR3 spans 15 amino acids. V was shortened by 1 base and J by 2 bases, with 8 bases between the two germline ends. CDR3 protein: CASSLGPVNTGELFF. CDR3 in DNA: TGTGCCAGCAGCTTAGGTCCCGTAAACACCGGGGAGCTGTTTTTT. The full variable domain, in which reference TRBV7-9 and TRBJ2-2 provide the parts outside the CDR3, is DTGVSQNPRHKITKRGQNVTFRCDPISEHNRLYWYRQTLGQGPEFLTYFQNEAQLEKSRLLSDRFSAERPKGSFSTLEIQRTEQGDSAMYLCASSLGPVNTGELFFGEGSRLTVL.

This clone came up once. The rearrangement links TRBV12-3 or TRBV12-4 to TRBJ1-2; the match to TRBD1 covers 7 bases. With 6 bases clipped from V and 7 bases from J, the junction kept 5 bases outside the gene matches. The CDR3 is made up of 12 amino acids. The CDR3 DNA follows: TGTGCCAGCAGCGAAGGGGGCCGTGGCTACACCTTC. Its protein product is CASSEGGRGYTF.

The chain uses TRBV2 and TRBJ2-3, with a tentative D call TRBD1 (5 bases). This CDR3 has 14 residues. Germline lookup yields CDR1 SNHLY and CDR2 FYNNEI. Trimming pared 6 bases from V and 0 bases from J, leaving 10 bases between. CDR3 loop: CASRGPLSTDTQYF. CDR3 sequence (DNA): TGTGCCAGCAGGGGGCCATTAAGCACAGATACGCAGTATTTT.

This chain uses TRBV4-2 with TRBJ1-2; D is unclear. V gave up 7 bases and J gave up 8 bases, with 26 bases separating them. The CDR3 spans 16 residues. Germline V gene sequence: CDR1 LGHNA, CDR2 YNFKEQ. The CDR3 protein is CASTKRPETPSWGYTF. CDR3 coding DNA: TGTGCCAGCACCAAGCGACCCGAAACCCCCTCCTGGGGCTACACCTTC.

The chain employs TRBV3-1 (or the pseudogene TRBV3-2) and TRBJ2-6; 7 nucleotides line up with TRBD2. The CDR3 has 19 residues. From germline, CDR1 is LGHDT and CDR2 YNNKEL (reference sequence). Trimming removed 3 bases from V and 0 bases from J; junction bases left unmatched: 11. The CDR3 is CASSHYSSGARSGANVLTF. In DNA, the CDR3 is TGTGCCAGCAGCCATTATTCGAGCGGGGCCCGCTCTGGGGCCAACGTCCTGACTTTC.

V usage is TRBV18 and J usage is TRBJ1-1; 8 bases fit TRBD1. This CDR3 spans 14 amino acids. CDR1 KGHSH and CDR2 LQKENI come from the germline V gene. Trimming took 6 bases from V and 5 from J; bases not matched to a gene: 8. DNA of the CDR3: TGTGCCAGCTCGCTAGGACAGGGTATGACTGAAGCTTTCTTT. Translated: CASSLGQGMTEAFF.

The rearrangement links TRBV7-2 to TRBJ1-1; TRBD1 matches at 10 bases. Germline CDR1 is SGHTA and CDR2 is FQGNSA. The CDR3 has 13 amino acids. Trimming removed 6 bases from V and 3 bases from J; junction bases left unmatched: 1. This CDR3 reads CASRDRGDTEAFF. The DNA of the CDR3 is TGTGCCAGCAGGGACAGGGGGGACACTGAAGCTTTCTTT.

The genes are TRBV24-1 and TRBJ2-3, with 9 bases lining up with TRBD2. The J segment lost 3 bases and the V segment lost 5 bases, leaving 5 bases of the junction unmatched. From germline, CDR1 is KGHDR and CDR2 SFDVKD. The CDR3 contains 15 residues. DNA of the CDR3: TGTGCCACCAGTGGGGGCGGGGGGGCTACAGATACGCAGTATTTT. Translated, it gives CATSGGGGATDTQYF.

The CDR3, as DNA: TGTGCCAGCAGTCCTAGCGGAAGCTCCTACAATGAGCAGTTCTTC. Protein product: CASSPSGSSYNEQFF. This chain connects TRBV27 to TRBJ2-1, with 7 nucleotides matching TRBD2. V lost 5 bases to trimming and J lost 0 bases; unmatched junction nucleotides: 4. CDR3 length: 15 residues. The V gene's germline CDR1 is MNHEY and CDR2 SMNVEV (reference sequence).

For the CDR3, the DNA is TGTGCCAGTAAAGGGGGCTGGAATCAGCCCCAGCATTTT. Translation: CASKGGWNQPQHF. J is TRBJ1-5 and V is TRBV19, with 7 bases that match TRBD1. Germline V CDR1 and CDR2: LNHDA, SQIVND (reference sequence). J lost 4 bases, V lost 7 bases, and 4 bases had no gene match. This CDR3 has 13 amino acids.

This clone occurred a few times. The CDR3 is CASSLIRTGNTEAFF. The DNA for the CDR3 is TGCGCCAGCAGCTTGATACGTACAGGAAACACTGAAGCTTTCTTT. The chain carries TRBV5-1 and TRBJ1-1; perhaps TRBD1 as D (5 bases). CDR3 length: 15 amino acids. Trimming stripped 1 base from V and 2 bases from J, with 12 bases between. Looked up from germline, CDR1 is SGHRS and CDR2 is YFSETQ.